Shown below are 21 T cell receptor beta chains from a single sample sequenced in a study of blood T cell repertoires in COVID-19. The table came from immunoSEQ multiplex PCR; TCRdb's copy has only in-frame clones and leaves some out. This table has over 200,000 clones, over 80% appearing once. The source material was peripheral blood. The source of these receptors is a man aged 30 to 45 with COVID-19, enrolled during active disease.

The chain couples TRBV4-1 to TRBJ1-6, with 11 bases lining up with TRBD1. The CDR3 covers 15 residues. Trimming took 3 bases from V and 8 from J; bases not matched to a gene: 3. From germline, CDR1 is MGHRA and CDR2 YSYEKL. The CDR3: CASSQDRGQDSPLHF. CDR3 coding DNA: TGCGCCAGCAGCCAGGACAGGGGGCAGGATTCACCCCTCCACTTT.

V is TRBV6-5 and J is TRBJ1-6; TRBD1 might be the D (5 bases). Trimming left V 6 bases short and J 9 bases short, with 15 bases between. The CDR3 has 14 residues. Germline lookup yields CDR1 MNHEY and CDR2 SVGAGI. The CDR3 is CASSAQGGGSPLHF. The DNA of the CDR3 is TGTGCCAGCAGCGCTCAGGGAGGAGGTTCACCCCTCCACTTT.

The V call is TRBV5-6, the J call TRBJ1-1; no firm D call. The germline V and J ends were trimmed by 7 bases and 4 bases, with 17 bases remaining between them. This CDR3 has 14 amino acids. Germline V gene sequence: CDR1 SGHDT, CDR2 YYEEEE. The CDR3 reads CASRDTGRSTEAFF. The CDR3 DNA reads TGTGCCAGCCGGGATACCGGGAGGAGCACTGAAGCTTTCTTT.

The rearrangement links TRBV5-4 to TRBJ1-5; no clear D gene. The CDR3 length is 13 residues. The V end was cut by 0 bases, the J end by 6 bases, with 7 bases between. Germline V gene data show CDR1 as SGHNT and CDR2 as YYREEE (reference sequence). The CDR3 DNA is TGTGCCAGCAGCTTGGGAGGGATTCAGCCCCAGCATTTT. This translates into CASSLGGIQPQHF.

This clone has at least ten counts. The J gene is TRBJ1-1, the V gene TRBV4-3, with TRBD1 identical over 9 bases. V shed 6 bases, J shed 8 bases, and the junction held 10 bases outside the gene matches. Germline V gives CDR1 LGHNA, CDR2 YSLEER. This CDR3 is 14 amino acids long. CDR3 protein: CASSRNEGTGEAFF. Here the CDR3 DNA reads TGCGCCAGCAGTCGAAACGAAGGGACAGGGGAAGCTTTCTTT.

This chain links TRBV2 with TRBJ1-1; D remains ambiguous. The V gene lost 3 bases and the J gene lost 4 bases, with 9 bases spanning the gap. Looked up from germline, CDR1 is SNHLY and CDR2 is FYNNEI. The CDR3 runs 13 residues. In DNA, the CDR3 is TGTGCCAGCAGTGACCCGGTCTCCACTGAAGCTTTCTTT. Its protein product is CASSDPVSTEAFF.

The CDR3 nucleotides read TGTGCCAGCAGTTGGGGATATGACAGCACCGGGGAGCTGTTTTTT. Translation: CASSWGYDSTGELFF. The chain is built from TRBV6-5 and TRBJ2-2; D possibly corresponds to TRBD1 (5 bases). V dropped 4 bases and J dropped 4 bases, with 13 bases sitting between them. The CDR3 has 15 residues. Germline assignment: CDR1 MNHEY and CDR2 SVGAGI.

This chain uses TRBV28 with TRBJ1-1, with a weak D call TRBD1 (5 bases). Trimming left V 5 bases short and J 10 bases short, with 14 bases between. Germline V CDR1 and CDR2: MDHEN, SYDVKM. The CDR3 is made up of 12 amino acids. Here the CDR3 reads CASSPTGGGAFF. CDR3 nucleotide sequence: TGTGCCAGCAGTCCCACCGGGGGGGGAGCTTTCTTT.

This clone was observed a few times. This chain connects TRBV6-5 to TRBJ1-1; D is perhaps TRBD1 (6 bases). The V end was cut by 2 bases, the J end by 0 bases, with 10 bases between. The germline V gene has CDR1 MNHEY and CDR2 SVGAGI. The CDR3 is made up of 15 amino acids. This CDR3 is CASSYTGSLNTEAFF. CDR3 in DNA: TGTGCCAGCAGTTACACAGGGAGCCTGAACACTGAAGCTTTCTTT.

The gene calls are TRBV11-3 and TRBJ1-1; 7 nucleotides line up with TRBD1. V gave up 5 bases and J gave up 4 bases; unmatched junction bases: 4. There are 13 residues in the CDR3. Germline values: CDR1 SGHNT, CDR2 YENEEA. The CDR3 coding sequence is TGTGCCAGCAGCCTACAGGGGTTCACTGAAGCTTTCTTT. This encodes CASSLQGFTEAFF.

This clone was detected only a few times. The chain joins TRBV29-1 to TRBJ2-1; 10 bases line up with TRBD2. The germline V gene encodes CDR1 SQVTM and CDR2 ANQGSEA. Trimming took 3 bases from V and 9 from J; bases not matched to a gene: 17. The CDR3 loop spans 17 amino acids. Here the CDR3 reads CSVEASAASGRGGEQFF. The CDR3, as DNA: TGCAGCGTTGAGGCTAGCGCGGCTAGCGGGAGAGGCGGTGAGCAGTTCTTC.

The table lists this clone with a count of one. In nucleotides, the CDR3 is TGTGCCAGCAGCTCAGCTAGCGGGAGGTCCTACAATGAGCAGTTCTTC. Its translation: CASSSASGRSYNEQFF. J is TRBJ2-1 and V is TRBV7-3, with 11 positions matching TRBD2. Per germline, CDR1 SGHTA and CDR2 FQGTGA. V shed 4 bases, J shed 1 base, and the junction held 3 bases outside the gene matches. The CDR3 loop spans 16 amino acids. Full variable domain (missing parts from reference TRBV7-3 and TRBJ2-1): GAGVSQTPSNKVTEKGKYVELRCDPISGHTALYWYRQSLGQGPEFLIYFQGTGAADDSGLPNDRFFAVRPEGSVSTLKIQRTERGDSAVYLCASSSASGRSYNEQFFGPGTRLTVL.

The CDR3 sequence is CASSPLPGGYSYEQYF. DNA of the CDR3: TGTGCCAGCAGCCCCCTGCCGGGGGGCTACTCCTACGAGCAGTACTTC. The chain employs TRBV9 and TRBJ2-7, with a weak D call TRBD2 (7 bases). Trimming pared 4 bases from V and 0 bases from J, leaving 17 bases between. The CDR3 runs to 16 residues. Germline V gene data show CDR1 as SGDLS and CDR2 as YYNGEE.

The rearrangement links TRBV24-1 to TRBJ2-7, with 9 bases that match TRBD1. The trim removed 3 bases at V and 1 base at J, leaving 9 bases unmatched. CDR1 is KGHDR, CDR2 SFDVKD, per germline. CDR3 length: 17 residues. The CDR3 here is CATSDLPGTGKSYEQYF. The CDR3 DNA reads TGTGCCACCAGTGATCTACCCGGGACAGGGAAATCCTACGAGCAGTACTTC.

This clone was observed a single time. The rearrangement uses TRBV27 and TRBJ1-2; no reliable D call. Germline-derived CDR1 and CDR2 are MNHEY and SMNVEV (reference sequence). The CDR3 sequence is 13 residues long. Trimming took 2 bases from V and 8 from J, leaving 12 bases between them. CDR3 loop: CASSLLPVRGYTF. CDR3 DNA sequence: TGTGCCAGCAGTTTACTACCCGTCAGGGGCTACACCTTC.

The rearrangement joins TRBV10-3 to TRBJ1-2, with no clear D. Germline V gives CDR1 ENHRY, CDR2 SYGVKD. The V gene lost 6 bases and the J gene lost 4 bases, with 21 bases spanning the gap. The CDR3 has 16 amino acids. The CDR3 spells CAISRSSEDSSYGYTF. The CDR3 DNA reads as TGTGCCATCAGCCGGAGCAGCGAAGATTCTTCCTATGGCTACACCTTC.

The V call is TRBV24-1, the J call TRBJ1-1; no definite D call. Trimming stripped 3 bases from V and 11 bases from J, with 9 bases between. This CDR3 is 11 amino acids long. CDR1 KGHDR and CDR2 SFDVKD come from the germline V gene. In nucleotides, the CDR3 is TGTGCCACCAGTGATCGGGGTAGGGCTTTCTTT. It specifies CATSDRGRAFF.

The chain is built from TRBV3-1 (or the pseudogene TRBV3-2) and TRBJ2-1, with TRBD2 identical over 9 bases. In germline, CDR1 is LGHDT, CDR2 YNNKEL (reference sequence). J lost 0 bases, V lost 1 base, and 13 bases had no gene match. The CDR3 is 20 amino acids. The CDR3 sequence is CASSQGPMTSGSSSYNEQFF. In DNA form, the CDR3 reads TGTGCCAGCAGCCAAGGCCCGATGACTAGCGGATCTAGCTCCTACAATGAGCAGTTCTTC.

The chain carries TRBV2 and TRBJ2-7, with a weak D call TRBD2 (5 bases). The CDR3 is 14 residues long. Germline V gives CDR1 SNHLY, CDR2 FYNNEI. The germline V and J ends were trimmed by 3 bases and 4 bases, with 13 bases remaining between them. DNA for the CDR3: TGTGCCAGCAGTGATCGGACTGGGATGTACGAGCAGTACTTC. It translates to CASSDRTGMYEQYF.

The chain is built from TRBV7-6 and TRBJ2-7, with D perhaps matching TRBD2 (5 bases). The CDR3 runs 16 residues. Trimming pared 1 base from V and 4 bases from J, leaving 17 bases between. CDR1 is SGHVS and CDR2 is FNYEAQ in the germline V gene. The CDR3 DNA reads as TGTGCCAGCAGCTTAGATGGTCGGGGTATTTTATACGAGCAGTACTTC. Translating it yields CASSLDGRGILYEQYF.

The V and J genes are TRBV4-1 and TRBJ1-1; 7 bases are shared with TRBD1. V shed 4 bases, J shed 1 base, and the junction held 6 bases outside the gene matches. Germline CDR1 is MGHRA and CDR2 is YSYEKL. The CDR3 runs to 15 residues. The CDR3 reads CASSPRDSTNTEAFF. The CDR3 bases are TGCGCCAGCAGCCCCAGGGACAGCACGAACACTGAAGCTTTCTTT.